The 6 T cell receptor beta chains in this list originate from one sample, sequenced in a study of cytomegalovirus exposure and HLA in healthy donors. The PCR employed 60 Vbeta primers together with 13 Jbeta primers. The method was immunoSEQ multiplex PCR; TCRdb's version includes in-frame clones alone and lacks a portion of them. This repertoire includes approximately 52,000 clones. Sequenced sample: PBMCs. The receptor source for this set is a woman in her sixties or seventies in good health and CMV-seropositive.

V and J are TRBV4-1 and TRBJ2-3; tentatively, D is TRBD1 (6 bases). The CDR3 is 15 residues long. Germline CDR1 reads MGHRA; CDR2 reads YSYEKL. V was clipped by 1 base and J by 2 bases, with 10 bases between them. The CDR3, as DNA: TGCGCCAGCAGCCAAGGTGGGACAACCACAGATACGCAGTATTTT. Encoded protein: CASSQGGTTTDTQYF.

This chain links TRBV6-6 with TRBJ1-1; 7 bases map to TRBD1. The V gene end was trimmed by 2 bases and the J gene end by 1 base; junction bases not matched to a gene: 7. This CDR3 has 16 amino acids. From germline, CDR1 is MNHNY and CDR2 SVGAGI (reference sequence). The CDR3 DNA follows: TGTGCCAGCAGTTACGGGTCTGACAGGGAGAACACTGAAGCTTTCTTT. Protein: CASSYGSDRENTEAFF.

V usage is TRBV11-3 and J usage is TRBJ2-5; TRBD2 might be the D (6 bases). V lost 0 bases to trimming and J lost 9 bases, with 23 bases between them. Germline V gene lookup returns CDR1 SGHNT and CDR2 YENEEA. The CDR3 spans 17 residues. This CDR3 reads CASSLDQSRGDGGAQYF. For the CDR3, the DNA is TGTGCCAGCAGCTTAGATCAATCGAGGGGAGACGGCGGGGCCCAGTACTTC.

The chain uses TRBV27 and TRBJ2-7; 8 nucleotides match TRBD1. The CDR3 runs to 18 residues. Germline values: CDR1 MNHEY, CDR2 SMNVEV (reference sequence). V shed 3 bases, J shed 3 bases, and the junction held 16 bases outside the gene matches. CDR3 protein: CASSFSIPLTGARYEQYF. DNA for the CDR3: TGTGCCAGCAGTTTCTCCATACCCTTGACAGGGGCGCGCTACGAGCAGTACTTC.

This chain uses TRBV6-5 with TRBJ1-3; TRBD1 might be the D (5 bases). Germline values: CDR1 MNHEY, CDR2 SVGAGI. The V gene lost 2 bases and the J gene lost 4 bases, with 15 bases spanning the gap. CDR3 length: 16 residues. In nucleotides, the CDR3 is TGTGCCAGCAGTTACCTAGGGGTAGCGGAGGGAAACACCATATATTTT. This sequence encodes CASSYLGVAEGNTIYF.

The J gene is TRBJ2-7, the V gene TRBV5-1; D is ambiguous. Trimming took off 0 bases at V and 7 bases at J, with 11 bases between the two ends. This CDR3 contains 13 residues. Germline V gene lookup returns CDR1 SGHRS and CDR2 YFSETQ. The chain's CDR3 is CASSLDLGGEQYF. CDR3 coding DNA: TGCGCCAGCAGCTTGGACTTAGGCGGAGAGCAGTACTTC.